These T cell receptor beta chains were read from a single sample in a study of circulating tumor DNA in untreated peripheral T-cell lymphoma. Sequenced by immunoSEQ multiplex PCR; TCRdb stores in-frame clones only, minus some. The sample records about 8,900 clones, roughly 80% being singletons. Sequencing was carried out using tumor tissue. All receptors come from a human donor with peripheral T-cell lymphoma. The CDR3 runs from the conserved cysteine through the conserved F or W. The D gene is left open where the match is weak.

TRBV11-3,NA,CASSVTFPGHIGPGELFF
TRBV19,TRBD1,CASSIAWGQITGELFF
TRBV19,NA,CASSTEGVLNQPQHF
TRBV30,TRBD1,CAWKGAGNSPLHF
TRBV19,NA,CATNHRDTQYF
TRBV10-3,NA,CAISESKAIKPQHF
TRBV12-5,TRBD2,CASGLGSSGEVDTQYF
TRBV30,NA,CAWRNGSPGNSPLHF
TRBV30,TRBD1,CAWSEGTGTGDTIYF
TRBV19,NA,CASSIVGGSNQPQHF
TRBV18,NA,CASSPGAAGGNTEAFF
TRBV6-8,NA,CASSYYGSPLHF
TRBV19,NA,CASSIGGEANYGYTF
TRBV5-1,NA,CASSREQGEGRQPQHF
TRBV11-3,NA,CASSLLGFGSYEQYF
TRBV23-1,NA,CASSQDLAEPYEQYF
TRBV30,NA,CAWADSFSGNTIYF
TRBV19,NA,CASSGPLAYEQYF
TRBV6-8,TRBD1,CASGTGGWEQFF
TRBV25-1,NA,CASSELFPDEKLFF
TRBV6-8,TRBD1,CASTLDRTGTEAFF
TRBV6-8,NA,CASSYGVNQPQHF
TRBV29-1,NA,CSVVRGADYEQYF
TRBV12-5,TRBD1,CASGSSGTGVRNEQFF
TRBV18,TRBD1,CASSLPGQGNSPLHF
TRBV1,NA,CASSLDRGNSEAFF
TRBV7-2,NA,CASSLLGTETQYF
TRBV19,TRBD2,CASSVPSGQHTGELFF
TRBV12-5,TRBD1,CANGQGPTEAFF
TRBV18,NA,CASSPLKVTEAFF
TRBV19,NA,CASRYALGTIYF
TRBV14,TRBD2,CASSQDSPSGGWTDTQYF
TRBV30,NA,CAWKGGQNPTKNIQYF
TRBV18,TRBD2,CASSPERGVETQYF
TRBV11-3,TRBD1,CASTDLRGPIQPQHF
TRBV19,NA,CASSRVGEYQPQHF
TRBV10-2,NA,CASSEEWTEAFF
TRBV19,NA,CASSMGDTNQPQHF
TRBV19,NA,CASTVTPITGELFF
TRBV6-8,TRBD1,CASSYPGQLAKNIQYF
TRBV19,NA,CASRSGSTGLNEQYF